Each of the 10 T cell receptor beta chains below was sequenced from the same sample in a study of T cell responses to AZD1222 COVID-19 vaccine. Sequencing used immunoSEQ multiplex PCR; TCRdb keeps in-frame clones, though not all of them. Seen here are roughly 180,000 clones, over 70% observed once, and the top ten hold around 2.9%. Material: peripheral blood, obtained on day 0 of MenACWY control vaccination. These receptors were collected from an adult in good health.

The J gene is TRBJ2-7, the V gene TRBV28; 9 bases line up with TRBD2. CDR1 is MDHEN and CDR2 is SYDVKM in the germline V gene. J was trimmed by 3 bases and V by 7 bases; bases with no gene match: 7. The length of the CDR3 is 14 residues. Here the CDR3 reads CASTAAGGGYEQYF. As DNA, the CDR3 is TGTGCCAGCACAGCAGCGGGAGGAGGCTACGAGCAGTACTTC.

The rearrangement links TRBV11-2 to TRBJ2-4; 11 bases line up with TRBD1. The CDR3 is made up of 15 amino acids. V lost 4 bases, J lost 7 bases, and 6 bases stayed unmatched. Germline V lookup: CDR1 SGHAT, CDR2 FQNNGV. The DNA of the CDR3 is TGTGCCAGCAGCTATATAGGGGACAGGGGGAACATTCAGTACTTC. This sequence encodes CASSYIGDRGNIQYF.

V and J are TRBV6-5 and TRBJ2-5; 11 bases are shared with TRBD1. This CDR3 is built from 14 residues. Losses at the gene ends were 6 bases for V and 2 bases for J; bases not matched to a gene: 2. The germline V gene encodes CDR1 MNHEY and CDR2 SVGAGI. The CDR3 reads CASRGTGGQETQYF. The CDR3 region has the DNA TGTGCCAGCAGGGGGACAGGGGGGCAAGAGACCCAGTACTTC.

This clone showed up just once. The rearrangement joins TRBV5-1 to TRBJ2-7; D not certain. Germline V gives CDR1 SGHRS, CDR2 YFSETQ. The CDR3 totals 14 residues. The ends were cut back, 6 bases at V and 6 bases at J, with 19 bases in the middle. CDR3 region: CASTSDDPPFEQYF. DNA of the CDR3: TGCGCCAGCACCTCGGATGACCCTCCCTTCGAGCAGTACTTC. Complete variable domain (other parts from reference TRBV5-1 and TRBJ2-7): KAGVTQTPRYLIKTRGQQVTLSCSPISGHRSVSWYQQTPGQGLQFLFEYFSETQRNKGNFPGRFSGRQFSNSRSEMNVSTLELGDSALYLCASTSDDPPFEQYFGPGTRLTVT.

V usage is TRBV29-1 and J usage is TRBJ1-5; TRBD1 agrees at 9 bases. Losses at the gene ends were 5 bases for V and 11 bases for J; bases not matched to a gene: 13. The CDR3 covers 14 residues. Germline lookup yields CDR1 SQVTM and CDR2 ANQGSEA. Written as DNA, the CDR3 is TGCAGCGTTACGACAGGGGGGCAGAAGGTAGCCCAGCATTTT. Its translation: CSVTTGGQKVAQHF. Full variable domain (missing parts from reference TRBV29-1 and TRBJ1-5): SAVISQKPSRDICQRGTSLTIQCQVDSQVTMMFWYRQQPGQSLTLIATANQGSEATYESGFVIDKFPISRPNLTFSTLTVSNMSPEDSSIYLCSVTTGGQKVAQHFGDGTRLSIL.

The chain couples TRBV7-6 to TRBJ2-2, with 11 bases fitting TRBD2. The CDR3 covers 17 residues. Per the germline V gene, CDR1 is SGHVS and CDR2 is FNYEAQ. With 5 bases clipped from V and 2 bases from J, the junction kept 7 bases outside the gene matches. The CDR3 sequence: CASSETSGARNTGELFF. In nucleotides, the CDR3 is TGTGCCAGCAGCGAGACTAGCGGGGCTCGTAACACCGGGGAGCTGTTTTTT.

This clone occurred a few times. This chain uses TRBV6-5 with TRBJ2-5; no reliable D call. There are 13 residues in the CDR3. V was pared by 7 bases and J by 3 bases, with 12 bases between. CDR1 is MNHEY and CDR2 is SVGAGI in the germline V gene. The CDR3: CASTQGLEETQYF. CDR3 coding DNA: TGTGCCAGCACCCAAGGGCTAGAAGAGACCCAGTACTTC.

The chain combines TRBV5-4 with TRBJ1-2; the D gene is possibly TRBD1 (5 bases). The CDR3 consists of 14 residues. Germline V gives CDR1 SGHNT, CDR2 YYREEE (reference sequence). The germline V and J ends were trimmed by 0 bases and 5 bases, with 11 bases remaining between them. The chain's CDR3 is CASSLVGTEYGYTF. Here the CDR3 DNA reads TGTGCCAGCAGCTTGGTTGGGACGGAGTATGGCTACACCTTC.

The chain joins TRBV27 to TRBJ2-7; no definite D call. The CDR3 is made up of 12 amino acids. V lost 8 bases to trimming and J lost 0 bases, with 8 bases between them. Germline V CDR1 and CDR2: MNHEY, SMNVEV (reference sequence). The CDR3 loop reads CASATSSYEQYF. CDR3 DNA: TGTGCCAGCGCAACGAGCTCCTACGAGCAGTACTTC.

The J gene is TRBJ1-5, the V gene TRBV30; 9 bases agree with TRBD1. V lost 1 base to trimming and J lost 0 bases; unmatched junction nucleotides: 10. This CDR3 has 18 residues. Germline V gives CDR1 GTSNPN, CDR2 SVGIG (reference sequence). The CDR3 DNA reads TGTGCCTGGAGTGGAACAGGGGGCGACATTCATAGCAATCAGCCCCAGCATTTT. This encodes CAWSGTGGDIHSNQPQHF.